This passage covers 28 T cell receptor beta chains from one sample sequenced in a study of blood T cell repertoires in COVID-19. Sequenced by immunoSEQ multiplex PCR; TCRdb stores in-frame clones only, minus some. Of about 100,000 clones listed, over 65% were seen once; the top ten hold more than 20%. The sequencing input was peripheral blood. These receptors were collected from a man in his fifties or sixties with acute or convalescent COVID-19.

This clone was observed once. V and J are TRBV20-1 and TRBJ1-2; no definite D call. Germline V lookup: CDR1 DFQATT, CDR2 SNEGSKA (reference sequence). The V and J ends lost 3 bases and 5 bases respectively, with 16 bases between them. The CDR3 runs to 14 residues. CDR3 coding DNA: TGCAGTGCTAGTCCCGGGGTATCACCGTATGGCTACACCTTC. As protein: CSASPGVSPYGYTF.

This clone has a single count. The chain employs TRBV28 and TRBJ1-1; a weak D match, TRBD1 (5 bases). The CDR3 has 11 amino acids. V shed 5 bases and J shed 11 bases, with 12 bases lying between them. In germline, CDR1 is MDHEN, CDR2 SYDVKM. The CDR3 loop is CASSGGLGAFF. The CDR3 region has the DNA TGTGCCAGCAGTGGGGGGTTGGGGGCTTTCTTT.

The chain employs TRBV10-3 and TRBJ1-2; TRBD1 matches at 7 bases. CDR1 ENHRY and CDR2 SYGVKD come from the germline V gene. V lost 8 bases to trimming and J lost 0 bases; unmatched junction nucleotides: 9. CDR3 length: 15 amino acids. CDR3 sequence reads: CAIGQRQGTNYGYTF. The CDR3, as DNA: TGTGCCATCGGCCAAAGACAGGGAACTAACTATGGCTACACCTTC.

The V call is TRBV15, the J call TRBJ1-5; TRBD1 might be the D (6 bases). Germline CDR1 reads LNHNV; CDR2 reads YYDKDF (reference sequence). V gave up 0 bases and J gave up 6 bases, with 18 bases separating them. The CDR3 covers 17 residues. CDR3 sequence reads: CATSRDLGHRMVQPQHF. In DNA form, the CDR3 reads TGTGCCACCAGCAGAGATTTGGGACACCGAATGGTTCAGCCCCAGCATTTT.

J is TRBJ2-1 and V is TRBV2, with D possibly matching TRBD2 (6 bases). V lost 6 bases and J lost 9, with 21 bases in between. The CDR3 has 15 residues. Germline loops: CDR1 SNHLY, CDR2 FYNNEI. DNA of the CDR3: TGTGCCAGCAGCCCCCTGGCGGGGAGCAGGGCTGAGCAGTTCTTC. Translation gives CASSPLAGSRAEQFF.

The genes are TRBV6-5 and TRBJ2-7; 11 nucleotides align to TRBD2. The CDR3 is 15 residues long. J gave up 3 bases and V 5 bases, and 6 bases lay outside the gene matches. Per germline, CDR1 MNHEY and CDR2 SVGAGI. In nucleotides, the CDR3 is TGTGCCAGCAGTCGTAGCGGGAGGGCCAGCTACGAGCAGTACTTC. It encodes CASSRSGRASYEQYF.

V and J are TRBV4-1 and TRBJ2-2; 11 bases map to TRBD2. After removal of 4 bases from V and 2 bases from J, the junction contained 3 bases not matched to a gene. CDR1 and CDR2 (germline): MGHRA, YSYEKL. CDR3 size: 16 residues. The CDR3 DNA reads TGCGCCAGCAGCCCACTAGCGGGGGCCAACACCGGGGAGCTGTTTTTT. It specifies CASSPLAGANTGELFF.

The V and J genes are TRBV5-1 and TRBJ2-5; 8 bases line up with TRBD1. This CDR3 has 15 amino acids. Germline CDR1 reads SGHRS; CDR2 reads YFSETQ. The V and J ends lost 2 bases and 3 bases, in that order; junction bases with no gene match: 6. The CDR3 nucleotides read TGCGCCAGCAGCTTTTCCTCGACAGGGGAAGAGACCCAGTACTTC. Protein product: CASSFSSTGEETQYF.

This rearrangement joins TRBV10-3 to TRBJ2-7; 7 bases map to TRBD1. The length of the CDR3 is 13 residues. The ends lost 10 bases at V and 0 bases at J; junction bases unmatched: 6. Germline values: CDR1 ENHRY, CDR2 SYGVKD. For the CDR3, the DNA is TGTGCCAGTCAGGGGGAAAGCTCCTACGAGCAGTACTTC. Translating gives CASQGESSYEQYF.

The J gene is TRBJ2-7, the V gene TRBV2; 9 nucleotides match TRBD1. The ends lost 3 bases at V and 2 bases at J; junction bases unmatched: 5. Germline CDR1 is SNHLY and CDR2 is FYNNEI. The length of the CDR3 is 15 residues. CDR3 in DNA: TGTGCCAGCAGTGAGCAGGGACAGGGACCCTACGAGCAGTACTTC. Encoded protein: CASSEQGQGPYEQYF.

The chain carries TRBV7-8 and TRBJ2-1; perhaps TRBD2 as D (5 bases). Germline V gene data show CDR1 as SGHVS and CDR2 as FQNEAQ. Trimming cost V 4 bases and J 0 bases, with 13 bases left between them. This CDR3 spans 16 amino acids. The CDR3 nucleotides are TGTGCCAGCAGCTCTCGGGAAATGAGCTCCTACAATGAGCAGTTCTTC. Translated, it gives CASSSREMSSYNEQFF.

The table lists this clone with a few counts. The V call is TRBV15, the J call TRBJ1-1; no clear D. This CDR3 region has 14 residues. V was trimmed by 5 bases and J by 2 bases, leaving 12 bases between them. Germline V gives CDR1 LNHNV, CDR2 YYDKDF (reference sequence). In DNA, the CDR3 is TGTGCCACCAGCGGCACACAGAGAAACACTGAAGCTTTCTTT. Protein sequence: CATSGTQRNTEAFF.

The rearrangement joins TRBV5-1 to TRBJ1-1; D possibly corresponds to TRBD1 (5 bases). Germline CDR1 SGHRS, CDR2 YFSETQ. V lost 0 bases and J 0 bases, leaving 12 bases between the germline ends. The CDR3 has 16 residues. The CDR3 protein is CASSLVMRQLNTEAFF. The CDR3 nucleotides are TGCGCCAGCAGCTTGGTTATGCGACAGCTGAACACTGAAGCTTTCTTT.

This clone was detected once. V is TRBV4-3 and J is TRBJ2-2, with 8 bases that match TRBD2. The trim removed 1 base at V and 7 bases at J, leaving 8 bases unmatched. Germline V gene lookup returns CDR1 LGHNA and CDR2 YSLEER. The CDR3 has 16 amino acids. CDR3 amino acids: CASSQVSGRLNGELFF. The CDR3 nucleotides are TGCGCCAGCAGCCAAGTGAGCGGGAGACTTAACGGGGAGCTGTTTTTT.

This clone turned up a few times. J is TRBJ2-6 and V is TRBV15, with D perhaps TRBD1 (5 bases). CDR3 length: 16 residues. V dropped 5 bases and J dropped 1 base, with 12 bases sitting between them. CDR1 is LNHNV, CDR2 YYDKDF, per germline (reference sequence). The CDR3 DNA is TGTGCCACCAGCCCCCGGACATTTTCTGGGGCCAACGTCCTGACTTTC. Protein product: CATSPRTFSGANVLTF. The full variable domain, completed using reference TRBV15 and TRBJ2-6, is DAMVIQNPRYQVTQFGKPVTLSCSQTLNHNVMYWYQQKSSQAPKLLFHYYDKDFNNEADTPDNFQSRRPNTSFCFLDIRSPGLGDTAMYLCATSPRTFSGANVLTFGAGSRLTVL.

DNA for the CDR3: TGTGCCAGCAGGGGGGGGTATGGGGAGACCCAGTACTTC. As protein: CASRGGYGETQYF. The rearrangement uses TRBV6-5 and TRBJ2-5; 7 nucleotides match TRBD2. V gave up 6 bases and J gave up 5 bases; unmatched junction bases: 6. This CDR3 contains 13 residues. CDR1 is MNHEY and CDR2 is SVGAGI in the germline V gene.

The chain links TRBV7-8 to TRBJ2-5; 8 bases align to TRBD2. Unmatched junction bases numbered 8, after V lost 6 bases and J lost 5 bases. The CDR3 consists of 14 residues. The germline CDR1 and CDR2 sequences are SGHVS and FQNEAQ. The CDR3 loop reads CASRPTSVGETQYF. The CDR3 region has the DNA TGTGCCAGCAGACCGACTAGCGTCGGGGAGACCCAGTACTTC.

The V and J genes are TRBV7-9 and TRBJ1-3; TRBD1 matches at 7 bases. V dropped 3 bases and J dropped 1; count of bases not matched to a gene: 3. The germline V gene encodes CDR1 SEHNR and CDR2 FQNEAQ (reference sequence). The CDR3 is 15 residues long. The CDR3 region has the DNA TGTGCCAGCAGCTTTAACAGGGGATCTGGAAACACCATATATTTT. As protein: CASSFNRGSGNTIYF.

This chain uses TRBV25-1 with TRBJ2-3, with TRBD1 as a possible D gene (5 bases). The germline V gene encodes CDR1 MGHDK and CDR2 SYGVNS. Trimming cost V 3 bases and J 1 base, with 8 bases left between them. The CDR3 length is 14 residues. The CDR3 DNA reads TGTGCCAGCAGTGAGGGGCAGGGCACAGATACGCAGTATTTT. Amino acids: CASSEGQGTDTQYF.

V is TRBV3-1 (or the pseudogene TRBV3-2) and J is TRBJ2-7, with D possibly being TRBD1 (6 bases). The CDR3 is made up of 12 amino acids. V lost 9 bases and J lost 3, with 12 bases in between. Germline V gives CDR1 LGHDT, CDR2 YNNKEL (reference sequence). CDR3 residues: CASQDSNYEQYF. CDR3 sequence (DNA): TGTGCCAGTCAGGACAGTAACTACGAGCAGTACTTC.

The chain joins TRBV27 to TRBJ2-5; D ambiguous. This CDR3 has 14 residues. Germline V gene data show CDR1 as MNHEY and CDR2 as SMNVEV (reference sequence). Between the trimmed V and J ends, which lost 2 bases and 4 bases, there was a span of 11 bases. CDR3 in DNA: TGTGCCAGCAGTTTAGCGGTCCTCGGAGAGACCCAGTACTTC. It specifies CASSLAVLGETQYF.

The rearrangement uses TRBV7-9 and TRBJ1-5; D is possibly TRBD1 (6 bases). Germline assignment: CDR1 SEHNR and CDR2 FQNEAQ (reference sequence). The length of the CDR3 is 14 residues. With 5 bases removed from V and 6 bases from J, the gap between germline ends came to 14 bases. The CDR3 DNA reads TGTGCCAGCAGCCCAGGGGCAGACCTTCAGCCCCAGCATTTT. Translating gives CASSPGADLQPQHF. The full variable domain, with the rest looked up from reference TRBV7-9 and TRBJ1-5, is DTGVSQNPRHKITKRGQNVTFRCDPISEHNRLYWYRQTLGQGPEFLTYFQNEAQLEKSRLLSDRFSAERPKGSFSTLEIQRTEQGDSAMYLCASSPGADLQPQHFGDGTRLSIL.

The CDR3 sequence: CASSPWKRDAEAFF. In DNA, the CDR3 is TGTGCCAGCTCACCATGGAAGCGGGATGCTGAAGCTTTCTTT. The J gene is TRBJ1-1, the V gene TRBV18; D ambiguous. V was cut by 2 bases and J by 6 bases, with 13 bases left in between. Germline-derived CDR1 and CDR2 are KGHSH and LQKENI. The CDR3 length is 14 residues.

J is TRBJ2-1 and V is TRBV3-1 (or the pseudogene TRBV3-2); a possible D gene is TRBD2 (5 bases). Trimming removed 0 bases at V and 10 bases at J, with 13 bases between. CDR1 and CDR2 (germline): LGHDT, YNNKEL (reference sequence). The CDR3 has 14 amino acids. CDR3 DNA sequence: TGTGCCAGCAGCCAAGAAATGGAGGTGCGGGAGCAGTTCTTC. Its protein is CASSQEMEVREQFF.

This chain connects TRBV11-2 to TRBJ2-4; 8 nucleotides agree with TRBD1. The CDR3 runs to 16 residues. Germline-derived CDR1 and CDR2 are SGHAT and FQNNGV. V gave up 5 bases and J gave up 2 bases; unmatched junction bases: 8. CDR3 DNA: TGTGCCAGCAGCCTCGGACAGGGTGGGACCAAAAACATTCAGTACTTC. Translating it yields CASSLGQGGTKNIQYF.

This sequence joins TRBV28 and TRBJ1-1; D may be TRBD1 (5 bases). This CDR3 region has 14 residues. The V end lost 7 bases, the J end lost 4 bases, and 16 bases lay between the germline ends. CDR1 and CDR2 (germline): MDHEN, SYDVKM. The CDR3 is CASNMAGRVTEAFF. The CDR3 coding sequence is TGTGCCAGCAATATGGCAGGGAGGGTCACTGAAGCTTTCTTT.

The V call is TRBV9, the J call TRBJ1-3; tentative D call: TRBD1 (5 bases). This CDR3 contains 14 residues. Germline-derived CDR1 and CDR2 are SGDLS and YYNGEE. V was trimmed by 1 base and J by 4 bases, leaving 9 bases between them. This chain's CDR3 is CASSVSGAGNTIYF. The CDR3 DNA sequence: TGTGCCAGCAGCGTATCTGGGGCAGGAAACACCATATATTTT.

This chain uses TRBV10-3 with TRBJ2-2; a weak D match, TRBD1 (6 bases). Trimming removed 2 bases from V and 6 bases from J, with 19 bases in between. Germline values: CDR1 ENHRY, CDR2 SYGVKD. The CDR3 contains 17 residues. CDR3 sequence: CAISERELMGAAGELFF. DNA of the CDR3: TGTGCCATCAGTGAGAGGGAGTTGATGGGGGCGGCCGGGGAGCTGTTTTTT.